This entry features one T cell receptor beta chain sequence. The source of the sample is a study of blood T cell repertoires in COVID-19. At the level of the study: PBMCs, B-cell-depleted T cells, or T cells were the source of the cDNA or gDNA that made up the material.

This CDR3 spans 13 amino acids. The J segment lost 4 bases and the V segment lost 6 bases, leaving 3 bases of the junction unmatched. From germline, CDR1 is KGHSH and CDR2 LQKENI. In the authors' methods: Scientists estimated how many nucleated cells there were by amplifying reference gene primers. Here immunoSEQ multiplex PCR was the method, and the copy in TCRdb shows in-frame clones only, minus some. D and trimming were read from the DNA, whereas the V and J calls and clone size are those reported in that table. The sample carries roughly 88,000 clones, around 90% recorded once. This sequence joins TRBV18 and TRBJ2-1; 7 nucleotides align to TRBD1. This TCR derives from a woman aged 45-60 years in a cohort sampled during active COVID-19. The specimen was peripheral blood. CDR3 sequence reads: CASSGTEYNEQFF. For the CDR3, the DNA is TGTGCCAGCTCCGGGACAGAATACAATGAGCAGTTCTTC. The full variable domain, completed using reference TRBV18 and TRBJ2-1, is NAGVMQNPRHLVRRRGQEARLRCSPMKGHSHVYWYRQLPEEGLKFMVYLQKENIIDESGMPKERFSAEFPKEGPSILRIQQVVRGDSAAYFCASSGTEYNEQFFGPGTRLTVL.